This T cell receptor beta chain comes out of a study of cytotoxic CD8 clonotypes in ibrutinib-treated CLL. Looking at the study overall: A mean of roughly 260,000 productive templates and 90,000 or so productive rearrangements was obtained per sample.

Germline V gene data show CDR1 as SGHRS and CDR2 as YFSETQ. The V segment lost 4 bases and the J segment 5 bases; nucleotides outside the gene matches: 11. This CDR3 is 17 amino acids long. The targeted sequencing depth was 1 in 200,000 to 1 in 1 million T cells. The table came from immunoSEQ multiplex PCR; TCRdb's copy has only in-frame clones and leaves some out. The sample has 76,000 or so clones, over 65% seen once. The sample was PBMCs, taken after 24 months of ibrutinib treatment. The chain combines TRBV5-1 with TRBJ2-7; 14 bases match TRBD2. This sequence originates from a human donor with chronic lymphocytic leukemia. CDR3 coding DNA: TGCGCCAGCAGCCCGGGGACTAGCGGGAGTTTTCTCCACGAGCAGTACTTC. Its translation is CASSPGTSGSFLHEQYF. Supplemented by reference TRBV5-1 and TRBJ2-7, the full variable domain reads KAGVTQTPRYLIKTRGQQVTLSCSPISGHRSVSWYQQTPGQGLQFLFEYFSETQRNKGNFPGRFSGRQFSNSRSEMNVSTLELGDSALYLCASSPGTSGSFLHEQYFGPGTRLTVT.